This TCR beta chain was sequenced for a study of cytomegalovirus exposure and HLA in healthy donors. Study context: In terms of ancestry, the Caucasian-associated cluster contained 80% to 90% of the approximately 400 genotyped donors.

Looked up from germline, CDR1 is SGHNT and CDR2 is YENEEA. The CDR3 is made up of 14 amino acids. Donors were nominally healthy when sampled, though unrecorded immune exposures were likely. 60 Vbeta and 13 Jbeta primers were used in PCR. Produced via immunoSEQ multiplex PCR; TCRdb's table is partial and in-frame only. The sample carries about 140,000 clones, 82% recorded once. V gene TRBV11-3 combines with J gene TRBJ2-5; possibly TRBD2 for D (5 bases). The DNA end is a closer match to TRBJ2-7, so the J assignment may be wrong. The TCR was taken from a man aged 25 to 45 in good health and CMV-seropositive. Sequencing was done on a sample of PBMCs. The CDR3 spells CASSPSRVSYEQYF. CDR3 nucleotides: TGTGCCAGCAGCCCTTCGAGGGTCTCCTACGAGCAGTACTTC.